This T cell receptor beta chain stems from a study of CD8+ T cells in alopecia areata. Overall study context: Twice a day, 5 to 10 mg of oral tofacitinib was administered to treated patients. A 6-month off-drug phase came after tofacitinib, which had lasted 6 to 18 months.

The sequencing template was cDNA reverse transcribed from extracted RNA. Libraries were prepared by immunoSEQ multiplex PCR; TCRdb keeps only in-frame clonotypes and omits some of them. The table has some 190,000 clones, 51% seen once. Notes on the study in general: Many expanded lesional clones stayed in scalp and blood while on tofacitinib. The study also sequences resident alphabeta T cells of normal skin in scalp samples.

Treatment in this sample: oral pan-JAK inhibitor, 5-10 mg twice daily. Germline-derived CDR1 and CDR2 are SSHAT and FNYEAQ (reference sequence). The CDR3 consists of 15 residues. About this clone: What it binds is not known. One junction end does not reproduce the germline sequence, and a read error may be involved.

This TCR was recovered from a human donor with alopecia areata. The chain employs TRBV7-7 and TRBJ2-5; maybe TRBD2 (6 bases). Material: CD8+ T cells sorted from blood, obtained around week 54, from a patient treated with tofacitinib. CDR3 in amino acids: CASSYRRGNQETQYF. The CDR3 nucleotides read TGTGCTAGCAGCTACCGGAGGGGAAACCAAGAGACCCAGTACTTC.